Below are 8 T cell receptor beta chains sequenced from a single sample in a study of human T cells and chemical hapten exposure. Time point described: pre-sensitization, week 0. As for treatment: therapeutic diphenylcyclopropenone sensitization with weekly scalp DPC. TCRdb recomputed calls from the RACE reads with MiXCR, one row per CDR3 protein. Among a few hundred thousand distinct CDR3 sequences listed, 5% to 6.5% were seen once. Source: whole blood, taken in connection with sensitization to the hapten diphenylcyclopropenone (DPC). Receptors originate from a woman under 30 with alopecia areata. Some clones in this sample may be carry-over from other donors' samples.

The V gene is TRBV6-5, the J gene TRBJ2-7, with D perhaps TRBD1 (8 bases). CDR1 and CDR2 (germline): MNHEY, SVGAGI. This CDR3 comprises 13 residues. Trimming left V 6 bases short and J 6 bases short, with 15 bases between. CDR3: CASRLQGEGEQYF. The CDR3 bases are TGTGCCAGCAGATTACAGGGGGAGGGCGAGCAGTACTTC.

This chain uses TRBV20-1 with TRBJ1-5; maybe TRBD1 (6 bases). V was pared by 0 bases and J by 4 bases, with 7 bases between. In germline, CDR1 is DFQATT, CDR2 SNEGSKA (reference sequence). CDR3 size: 13 residues. CDR3 DNA: TGCAGTGCTAGAGATCAGGGGAATCAGCCCCAGCATTTT. It encodes CSARDQGNQPQHF.

This clonotype has more than one count but fewer than ten. The rearrangement uses TRBV5-4 and TRBJ1-1; a weak D match, TRBD1 (5 bases). CDR1 is SGHNT, CDR2 YYREEE, per germline (reference sequence). The CDR3 has 15 residues. The germline V and J ends were trimmed by 2 bases and 3 bases, with 14 bases remaining between them. This CDR3 is CASSFLGAKDTEAFF. CDR3 nucleotide sequence: TGTGCCAGCAGCTTTCTAGGGGCCAAGGACACTGAAGCTTTCTTT.

This clonotype was recorded a few times. V gene TRBV20-1 combines with J gene TRBJ2-1; possible D gene TRBD2, 6 bases. CDR3 length: 15 residues. Germline V CDR1 and CDR2: DFQATT, SNEGSKA (reference sequence). Trimming removed 0 bases from V and 2 bases from J, with 11 bases in between. CDR3 protein: CSARDPWGAYNEQFF. The CDR3 region has the DNA TGCAGTGCTAGAGATCCGTGGGGGGCCTACAATGAGCAGTTCTTC.

The chain has TRBV6-2 or TRBV6-3 and TRBJ1-6; TRBD1 matches at 7 bases. With V trimmed by 6 bases and J by 3 bases, 8 bases remained unmatched. The germline V gene encodes CDR1 MNHEY and CDR2 SVGEGT. This CDR3 comprises 16 residues. CDR3 amino acids: CASSPDRAGYNSPLHF. CDR3 coding DNA: TGTGCCAGCAGCCCCGACAGGGCTGGCTATAATTCACCCCTCCACTTT.

V usage is TRBV10-3 and J usage is TRBJ1-1; 8 bases fit TRBD1. V shed 4 bases, J shed 0 bases, and the junction held 7 bases outside the gene matches. The CDR3 runs 16 residues. The germline gives CDR1 ENHRY, CDR2 SYGVKD. CDR3 sequence: CAISGGTGPLNTEAFF. As DNA, the CDR3 is TGTGCCATCAGTGGGGGGACAGGACCCTTGAACACTGAAGCTTTCTTT.

The V call is TRBV11-2, the J call TRBJ2-7, with 9 nucleotides matching TRBD1. Trimming at V came to 1 base and at J to 7 bases, leaving 20 bases not matched to a gene. Germline V lookup: CDR1 SGHAT, CDR2 FQNNGV. This CDR3 is 19 amino acids long. CDR3 sequence (DNA): TGTGCCAGCAGCTTAGTATATTCGTGGGGACAGGGAAGTGAACGGGAGCAGTACTTC. It is translated as CASSLVYSWGQGSEREQYF.

This clonotype turned up a few times. V and J are TRBV14 and TRBJ1-1, with D uncertain. The CDR3 contains 13 residues. Germline CDR1 SGHDN, CDR2 FVKESK. V shed 1 base and J shed 2 bases, with 5 bases lying between them. CDR3 DNA sequence: TGTGCCAGCAGCCAAGGAGTTAACACTGAAGCTTTCTTT. It translates to CASSQGVNTEAFF. Together with reference TRBV14 and TRBJ1-1, the CDR3 gives the full variable domain: EAGVTQFPSHSVIEKGQTVTLRCDPISGHDNLYWYRRVMGKEIKFLLHFVKESKQDESGMPNNRFLAERTGGTYSTLKVQPAELEDSGVYFCASSQGVNTEAFFGQGTRLTVV.